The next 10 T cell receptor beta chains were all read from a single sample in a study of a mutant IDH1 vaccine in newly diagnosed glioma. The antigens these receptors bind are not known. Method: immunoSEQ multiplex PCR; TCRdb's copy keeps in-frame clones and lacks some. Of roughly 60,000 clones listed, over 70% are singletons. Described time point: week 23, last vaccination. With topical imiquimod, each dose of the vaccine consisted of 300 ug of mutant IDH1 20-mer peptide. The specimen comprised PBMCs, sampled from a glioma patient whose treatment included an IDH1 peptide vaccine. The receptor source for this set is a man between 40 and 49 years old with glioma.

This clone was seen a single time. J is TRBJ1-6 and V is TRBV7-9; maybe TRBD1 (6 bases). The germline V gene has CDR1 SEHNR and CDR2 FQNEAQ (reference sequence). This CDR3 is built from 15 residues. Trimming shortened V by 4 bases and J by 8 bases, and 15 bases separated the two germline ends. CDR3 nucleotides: TGTGCCAGCAGCTCGAACAGGGTCCCTGATTCACCCCTCCACTTT. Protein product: CASSSNRVPDSPLHF. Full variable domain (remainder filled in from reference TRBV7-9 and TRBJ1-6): DTGVSQNPRHKITKRGQNVTFRCDPISEHNRLYWYRQTLGQGPEFLTYFQNEAQLEKSRLLSDRFSAERPKGSFSTLEIQRTEQGDSAMYLCASSSNRVPDSPLHFGNGTRLTVT.

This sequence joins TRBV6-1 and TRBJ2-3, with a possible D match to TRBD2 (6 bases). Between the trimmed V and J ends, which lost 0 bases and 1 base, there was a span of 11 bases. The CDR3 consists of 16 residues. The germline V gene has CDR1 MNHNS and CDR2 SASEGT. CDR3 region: CASSEAMGGGTDTQYF. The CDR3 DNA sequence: TGTGCCAGCAGTGAAGCAATGGGAGGCGGCACAGATACGCAGTATTTT.

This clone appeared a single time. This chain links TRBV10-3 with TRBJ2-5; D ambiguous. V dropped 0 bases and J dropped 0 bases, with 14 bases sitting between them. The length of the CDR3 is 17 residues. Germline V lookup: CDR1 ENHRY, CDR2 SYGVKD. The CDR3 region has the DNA TGTGCCATCAGTGAGTCGAAAGGCAGGAGCCACCAAGAGACCCAGTACTTC. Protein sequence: CAISESKGRSHQETQYF.

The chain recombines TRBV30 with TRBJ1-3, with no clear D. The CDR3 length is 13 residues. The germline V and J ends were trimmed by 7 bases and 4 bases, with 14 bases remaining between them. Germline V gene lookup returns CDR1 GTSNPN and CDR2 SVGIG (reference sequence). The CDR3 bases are TGTGCCTCCTACCGACCGCTCGGAAACACCATATATTTT. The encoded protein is CASYRPLGNTIYF.

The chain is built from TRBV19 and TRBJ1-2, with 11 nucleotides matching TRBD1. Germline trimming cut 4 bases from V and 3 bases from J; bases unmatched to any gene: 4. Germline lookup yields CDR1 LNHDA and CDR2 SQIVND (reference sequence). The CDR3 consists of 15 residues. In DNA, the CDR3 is TGTGCCAGTAGTACCTCGGACAGGGGGCACTATGGCTACACCTTC. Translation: CASSTSDRGHYGYTF.

This CDR3 is CASSFTGYTDTQYF. In DNA, the CDR3 is TGTGCCAGCAGCTTTACAGGTTACACAGATACGCAGTATTTT. The V gene is TRBV9, the J gene TRBJ2-3; D is perhaps TRBD1 (5 bases). V was clipped by 4 bases and J by 2 bases, with 11 bases between them. CDR1 is SGDLS and CDR2 is YYNGEE in the germline V gene. The CDR3 loop spans 14 amino acids. Together with reference TRBV9 and TRBJ2-3, the CDR3 gives the full variable domain: DSGVTQTPKHLITATGQRVTLRCSPRSGDLSVYWYQQSLDQGLQFLIQYYNGEERAKGNILERFSAQQFPDLHSELNLSSLELGDSALYFCASSFTGYTDTQYFGPGTRLTVL.

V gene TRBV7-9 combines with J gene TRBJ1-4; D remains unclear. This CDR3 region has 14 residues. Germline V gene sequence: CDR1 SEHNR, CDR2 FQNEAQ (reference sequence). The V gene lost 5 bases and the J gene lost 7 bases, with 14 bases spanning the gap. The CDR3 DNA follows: TGTGCCAGCAGCCTAACGGGTAGTATTGAAAAACTGTTTTTT. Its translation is CASSLTGSIEKLFF.

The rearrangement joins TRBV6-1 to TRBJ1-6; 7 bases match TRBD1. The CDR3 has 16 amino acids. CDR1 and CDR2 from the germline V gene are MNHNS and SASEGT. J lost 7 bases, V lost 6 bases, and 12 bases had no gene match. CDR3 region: CASSERDSQTNSPLHF. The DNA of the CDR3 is TGTGCCAGCAGCGAAAGGGACAGCCAGACCAATTCACCCCTCCACTTT.

CDR3 DNA: TGTGCCAGCTCTCTCGACAGGTCGGAGCAGTACTTC. As protein: CASSLDRSEQYF. The chain couples TRBV18 to TRBJ2-7; tentative D call: TRBD1 (6 bases). V lost 6 bases to trimming and J lost 7 bases, with 13 bases between them. CDR1 and CDR2 (germline): KGHSH, LQKENI. This CDR3 contains 12 residues.

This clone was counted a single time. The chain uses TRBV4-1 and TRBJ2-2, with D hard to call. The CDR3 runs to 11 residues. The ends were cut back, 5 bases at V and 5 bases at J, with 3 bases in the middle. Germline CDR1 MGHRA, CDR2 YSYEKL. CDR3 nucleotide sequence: TGCGCCAGCAGCGCGACCGGGGAGCTGTTTTTT. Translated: CASSATGELFF.